One and the same sample provided the 8 T cell receptor beta chains below, sequenced in a study of metastatic and nonmetastatic thyroid tumors. TCRdb reassembled clones from the PCR reads with MiXCR. The sample contains roughly 2,600 clones, 25% of which appear only once. Among the patients, none had received any treatment before thyroid surgery. Sequenced: adjacent normal tissue. The source is a male donor with papillary thyroid cancer or a benign thyroid nodule (not recorded which). Some clones in this sample may be carry-over from other donors' samples.

The rearrangement uses TRBV20-1 and TRBJ2-3; D is unresolved. The J call may be mistaken, given a closer DNA end match to TRBJ1-5. CDR1 and CDR2 (germline): DFQATT, SNEGSKA (reference sequence). This CDR3 comprises 15 residues. The CDR3 sequence is CSAGTRAPGTDTQHF. The CDR3 coding sequence is TGCAGTGCTGGAACTAGGGCCCCGGGCACAGATACGCAGCATTTT.

This clone is judged large. V is TRBV6-1 and J is TRBJ1-2, with D tentatively TRBD1 (5 bases). The CDR3 totals 15 residues. The germline V and J ends were trimmed by 7 bases and 7 bases, with 22 bases remaining between them. The germline CDR1 and CDR2 sequences are MNHNS and SASEGT. CDR3 sequence: CASITTTVGSGGYTF. Here the CDR3 DNA reads TGTGCCAGCATCACGACGACAGTGGGGTCAGGTGGCTACACCTTC.

This clone came up a few times. The genes are TRBV6-4 and TRBJ2-3; D is possibly TRBD2 (6 bases). The V end was cut by 0 bases, the J end by 6 bases, with 7 bases between. In germline, CDR1 is MRHNA, CDR2 SNTAGT. The CDR3 runs to 13 residues. The CDR3 nucleotides read TGTGCCAGCAGTGACTCTCGGGGGGATACGCAGTATTTT. It encodes CASSDSRGDTQYF.

This clone occurred a few times. The chain combines TRBV12-5 with TRBJ2-7, with TRBD2 as a possible D gene (5 bases). The ends were cut back, 6 bases at V and 2 bases at J, with 11 bases in the middle. Germline V gene data show CDR1 as LGHNT and CDR2 as FRNRAP. CDR3 size: 13 residues. This chain's CDR3 is CASGTEVTYEQYF. The CDR3 region has the DNA TGTGCTAGTGGGACGGAGGTCACCTACGAGCAGTACTTC.

J is TRBJ2-1 and V is TRBV3-1; 11 positions match TRBD2. The CDR3 consists of 16 residues. The V and J ends lost 3 bases and 5 bases, in that order; junction bases with no gene match: 6. Germline-derived CDR1 and CDR2 are LGHDT and YNNKEL (reference sequence). The DNA for the CDR3 is TGTGCCAGCAGCCACACGACTAGCGGGGATCACAATGAGCAGTTCTTC. It encodes CASSHTTSGDHNEQFF.

This clone is termed large. The chain couples TRBV24-1 to TRBJ2-1, with TRBD1 as a possible D gene (5 bases). Trimming cost V 4 bases and J 10 bases, with 19 bases left between them. CDR1 and CDR2 from the germline V gene are KGHDR and SFDVKD. The CDR3 length is 15 residues. The CDR3 region has the DNA TGTGCCACCAGTGACCGAGACGGACACCAAACAGAGCAGTTCTTC. Translated, it gives CATSDRDGHQTEQFF.

In its sample, this clone was seen many times. The V and J genes are TRBV7-2 and TRBJ2-7, with 12 nucleotides matching TRBD2. Trimming took 1 base from V and 5 from J; bases not matched to a gene: 3. The CDR3 consists of 15 residues. Germline V gene sequence: CDR1 SGHTA, CDR2 FQGNSA. CDR3 amino acids: CASSLGLAGANEQYF. For the CDR3, the DNA is TGTGCCAGCAGCTTAGGACTAGCGGGAGCGAACGAGCAGTACTTC.

This rearrangement joins TRBV6-1 to TRBJ1-2; no reliable D call. Germline lookup yields CDR1 MNHNS and CDR2 SASEGT. The CDR3 loop spans 14 amino acids. Trimming pared 1 base from V and 7 bases from J, leaving 13 bases between. CDR3 amino acids: CASSEGLSVAGYTF. CDR3 nucleotide sequence: TGTGCCAGCAGTGAAGGGTTATCCGTTGCTGGCTACACCTTC.